The rows below give T cell receptor beta chains drawn from one sample of a study of radiotherapy plus CTLA-4 blockade in lung cancer. The assay was immunoSEQ multiplex PCR, and TCRdb's table has in-frame clones only and misses some. This table has some 92,000 clones, 75% to 90% appearing once. The sequencing used peripheral blood, collected from a patient treated with radiotherapy plus ipilimumab. The receptors shown here come from a human donor with non-small cell lung cancer who had a partial response to radiotherapy plus ipilimumab. CDR3s include the opening cysteine and the closing phenylalanine or tryptophan. A D gene is named only where the DNA matches it firmly.

NA,TRBJ2-1,TRBV19,TGTGCCAGTAGTCCCGACAGAAGCTCCTACAATGAGCAGTTCTTC,CASSPDRSSYNEQFF
NA,TRBJ2-2,TRBV10-3,TGTGCCATCAGTGAGCGCGGTCTAGCGTCGAACACCGGGGAGCTGTTTTTT,CAISERGLASNTGELFF
TRBD1,TRBJ1-3,TRBV9,TGTGCCAGCAGCGTGACAGGGCAAGAGGGAAACACCATATATTTT,CASSVTGQEGNTIYF
TRBD1,TRBJ1-5,TRBV27,TGTGCCAGCAGTTATGTGGGACAGAGCAATCAGCCCCAGCATTTT,CASSYVGQSNQPQHF
TRBD1,TRBJ1-1,TRBV27,TGTGCCAGCAGTTCCTTTTACAGGGGGCAGAACACTGAAGCTTTCTTT,CASSSFYRGQNTEAFF
NA,TRBJ2-7,TRBV29-1,TGCAGCTTTCGGAGTAACCTACTGTACGAGCAGTACTTC,CSFRSNLLYEQYF
TRBD2,TRBJ2-1,TRBV5-1,TGCGCCAGCAGCTTGGCCTTAGCGGGAGAAGTTGAGCAGTTCTTC,CASSLALAGEVEQFF
TRBD1,TRBJ1-2,TRBV14,TGTGCCAGCAGCGCCCCCGGGACAGTGGCCGCCCTTAATGGCTACACCTTC,CASSAPGTVAALNGYTF
TRBD1,TRBJ2-4,TRBV5-1,TGCGCCAGCAGCTCCGGGACAGGGGGAAACATTCAGTACTTC,CASSSGTGGNIQYF
NA,TRBJ1-5,TRBV2,TGTGCCAGCAGTGAGGGGGGGGCAAATCAGCCCCAGCATTTT,CASSEGGANQPQHF
NA,TRBJ1-1,TRBV19,TGTGCCAGTAGTATAGGAGGGCGATACAGCTTGAACACTGAAGCTTTCTTT,CASSIGGRYSLNTEAFF
NA,TRBJ2-5,TRBV6-5,TGTGCCAGCAGTTACCGAGGAGGGATTGTCGAGACCCAGTACTTC,CASSYRGGIVETQYF
NA,TRBJ2-7,TRBV9,TGTGCCAGCACCAGCGTAGTGGGGGGAGAGCAGTACTTC,CASTSVVGGEQYF
TRBD2,TRBJ2-7,TRBV7-8,TGTGCCAGCAGCCCAACTAGCGGAAACTCCTACGAGCAGTACTTC,CASSPTSGNSYEQYF
NA,TRBJ1-5,TRBV29-1,TGCAGCGTTGAAGACCCCCTGGGAGGCCCAAATCAGCCCCAGCATTTT,CSVEDPLGGPNQPQHF
TRBD1,TRBJ1-1,TRBV5-1,TGCGCCAGCAGCACTACAGGGGTCACTGAAGCTTTCTTT,CASSTTGVTEAFF
NA,TRBJ1-3,TRBV5-1,TGCGCCAGCAGCTTGGACGGGGTGTCGGGCGGAAACACCATATATTTT,CASSLDGVSGGNTIYF
TRBD1,TRBJ1-1,TRBV19,TGTGCCAGTAGCCTCGACAGGGCCACTGAAGCTTTCTTT,CASSLDRATEAFF
TRBD1,TRBJ2-2,TRBV5-1,TGCGCCACCAAAGGGACAGATAACACCGGGGAGCTGTTTTTT,CATKGTDNTGELFF
TRBD2,TRBJ2-7,TRBV6-5,TGTGCCAGCAGTTACACAAGCGGGAGTCCCTACGAGCAGTACTTC,CASSYTSGSPYEQYF
TRBD2,TRBJ2-3,TRBV5-1,TGCGCCAGCAGCTTGGAACCCAGCGGGAGGGATACGCAGTATTTT,CASSLEPSGRDTQYF
NA,TRBJ1-1,TRBV7-2,TGTGCCAGCAGCTTAGTTCGGACTGAAGCTTTCTTT,CASSLVRTEAFF